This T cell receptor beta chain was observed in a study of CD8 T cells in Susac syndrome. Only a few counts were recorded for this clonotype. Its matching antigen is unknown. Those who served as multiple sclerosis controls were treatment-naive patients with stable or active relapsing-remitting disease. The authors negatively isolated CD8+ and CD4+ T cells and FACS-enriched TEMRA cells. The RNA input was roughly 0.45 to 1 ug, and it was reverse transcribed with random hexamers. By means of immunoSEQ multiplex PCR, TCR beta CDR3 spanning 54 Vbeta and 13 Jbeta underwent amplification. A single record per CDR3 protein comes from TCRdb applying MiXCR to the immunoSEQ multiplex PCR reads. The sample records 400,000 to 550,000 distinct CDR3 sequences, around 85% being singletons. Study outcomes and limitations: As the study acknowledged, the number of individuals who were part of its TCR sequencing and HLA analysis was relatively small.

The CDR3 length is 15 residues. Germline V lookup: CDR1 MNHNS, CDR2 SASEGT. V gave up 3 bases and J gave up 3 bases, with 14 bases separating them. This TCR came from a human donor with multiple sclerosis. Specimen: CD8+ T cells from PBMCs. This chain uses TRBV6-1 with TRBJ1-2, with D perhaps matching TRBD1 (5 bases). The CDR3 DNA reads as TGTGCCAGCAGTGATTGGGACGGCAGGGACTATGGCTACACCTTC. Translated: CASSDWDGRDYGYTF.